The entry below gives a single T cell receptor beta chain sequence along with its context. Its antigen is as yet unknown. The data originate from a study of brain metastases from non-small cell lung cancer. Regarding the study as a whole: T-cell clones appeared expanded in around 60% of brain metastases relative to matched primary tumors.

The CDR3 totals 15 residues. V gave up 6 bases and J gave up 5 bases; unmatched junction bases: 8. Germline V lookup: CDR1 MNHEY, CDR2 SVGAGI. TCRdb's copy holds only in-frame clones and misses some; the assay was immunoSEQ multiplex PCR. The sample holds thousands of clones, about four fifths seen once. This clonotype was sampled from a donor at least 40 years old with non-small cell lung cancer. The V gene is TRBV6-5, the J gene TRBJ2-1; TRBD1 matches 9 bases. The sequenced material came from tissue from a brain metastasis. CDR3 loop: CASSLRDRAHNEQFF. The CDR3 DNA reads TGTGCCAGCAGCCTCCGGGACAGGGCCCACAATGAGCAGTTCTTC.